Listed below are T cell receptor beta chains from one sample, sequenced in a study of blood T cell repertoires in COVID-19. Sequenced by immunoSEQ multiplex PCR; TCRdb stores in-frame clones only, minus some. This sample yields roughly 80,000 clones, of which 65% to 85% are seen a single time; more than 5% belongs to the top ten. What was sequenced was peripheral blood. The receptors stem from a man between 60 and 75 years old with active or convalescent COVID-19. Each CDR3 is given with its conserved first and last residue. The order of the fields is CDR3 length, V gene, clone size, J gene, D gene, CDR3 protein, CDR3 DNA. The D gene is left open where the match is weak. Expanded clones are given a class, and other clones once, few, many or no size at all.

cdr3_length: 16; v_call: TRBV27; clone_size: few; j_call: TRBJ2-3; d_call: TRBD2; cdr3_aa: CASSPKAGAPTDTQYF; cdr3_nt: TGTGCCAGCAGTCCGAAAGCGGGGGCCCCCACAGATACGCAGTATTTT
cdr3_length: 16; v_call: TRBV9; clone_size: .; j_call: TRBJ2-2; d_call: TRBD2; cdr3_aa: CASSRLAGASTGELFF; cdr3_nt: TGTGCCAGCAGCAGACTAGCGGGGGCCTCCACCGGGGAGCTGTTTTTT
cdr3_length: 15; v_call: TRBV6-1; clone_size: .; j_call: TRBJ2-7; d_call: TRBD1; cdr3_aa: CASSESVTGFNEQYF; cdr3_nt: TGTGCCAGCAGTGAATCGGTGACAGGGTTCAACGAGCAGTACTTC
cdr3_length: 15; v_call: TRBV27; clone_size: .; j_call: TRBJ2-7; d_call: .; cdr3_aa: CASSTPGQRPYEQYF; cdr3_nt: TGTGCCAGCAGTACCCCCGGACAGCGGCCTTACGAGCAGTACTTC
cdr3_length: 15; v_call: TRBV2; clone_size: .; j_call: TRBJ1-5; d_call: TRBD1; cdr3_aa: CASSGATGGDQPQHF; cdr3_nt: TGTGCCAGCAGTGGAGCGACAGGGGGCGACCAGCCCCAGCATTTT
cdr3_length: 16; v_call: TRBV18; clone_size: .; j_call: TRBJ1-6; d_call: .; cdr3_aa: CASSQFGTTNNSPLHF; cdr3_nt: TGTGCCAGCTCACAATTCGGGACAACAAATAATTCACCCCTCCACTTT
cdr3_length: 13; v_call: TRBV7-8; clone_size: .; j_call: TRBJ2-3; d_call: .; cdr3_aa: CASSLGEADTQYF; cdr3_nt: TGTGCCAGCAGCTTAGGGGAGGCAGATACGCAGTATTTT
cdr3_length: 17; v_call: TRBV3-1/TRBV3-2; clone_size: .; j_call: TRBJ2-2; d_call: .; cdr3_aa: CASTYLSGSPNTGELFF; cdr3_nt: TGTGCCAGCACCTACCTCTCGGGAAGTCCAAACACCGGGGAGCTGTTTTTT
cdr3_length: 15; v_call: TRBV6-6; clone_size: .; j_call: TRBJ2-7; d_call: TRBD2; cdr3_aa: CASSSPGLAGYEQYF; cdr3_nt: TGTGCCAGCAGTTCACCGGGACTAGCCGGCTACGAGCAGTACTTC
cdr3_length: 13; v_call: TRBV12-3/TRBV12-4; clone_size: .; j_call: TRBJ1-6; d_call: .; cdr3_aa: CASSPGGPSPLHF; cdr3_nt: TGTGCCAGCAGTCCGGGGGGGCCTTCACCCCTCCACTTT
cdr3_length: 17; v_call: TRBV9; clone_size: .; j_call: TRBJ2-1; d_call: TRBD2; cdr3_aa: CASSSRLAGTTGNEQFF; cdr3_nt: TGTGCCAGCAGCTCTCGACTAGCGGGGACGACAGGCAATGAGCAGTTCTTC
cdr3_length: 15; v_call: TRBV5-1; clone_size: .; j_call: TRBJ1-5; d_call: .; cdr3_aa: CASSLAPSSNQPQHF; cdr3_nt: TGCGCCAGCAGCTTGGCGCCCAGTAGCAATCAGCCCCAGCATTTT
cdr3_length: 14; v_call: TRBV4-1; clone_size: .; j_call: TRBJ2-1; d_call: TRBD2; cdr3_aa: CASSQPRTRNEQFF; cdr3_nt: TGCGCCAGCAGCCAACCCCGGACTAGGAATGAGCAGTTCTTC
cdr3_length: 17; v_call: TRBV27; clone_size: .; j_call: TRBJ2-7; d_call: TRBD1; cdr3_aa: CASSLSRYRDRGYEQYF; cdr3_nt: TGTGCCAGCAGTTTATCCAGATACCGGGACAGGGGCTACGAGCAGTACTTC
cdr3_length: 14; v_call: TRBV29-1; clone_size: few; j_call: TRBJ1-4; d_call: TRBD1; cdr3_aa: CSVGEGTGDEKLFF; cdr3_nt: TGCAGCGTCGGTGAAGGGACAGGGGACGAAAAACTGTTTTTT
cdr3_length: 16; v_call: TRBV6-5; clone_size: .; j_call: TRBJ1-3; d_call: TRBD1; cdr3_aa: CASSYSIGTGGNTIYF; cdr3_nt: TGTGCCAGCAGTTACTCTATCGGGACAGGAGGAAACACCATATATTTT
cdr3_length: 13; v_call: TRBV7-2; clone_size: .; j_call: TRBJ1-5; d_call: TRBD1; cdr3_aa: CASSFDRDQPQHF; cdr3_nt: TGTGCCAGCAGCTTTGACAGGGATCAGCCCCAGCATTTT
cdr3_length: 13; v_call: TRBV19; clone_size: .; j_call: TRBJ2-7; d_call: .; cdr3_aa: CASSFDRFREQYF; cdr3_nt: TGTGCCAGTAGTTTTGACAGGTTTCGGGAGCAGTACTTC
cdr3_length: 15; v_call: TRBV3-1/TRBV3-2; clone_size: .; j_call: TRBJ1-3; d_call: .; cdr3_aa: CASSQPRTDGNTIYF; cdr3_nt: TGTGCCAGCAGCCAACCTCGGACAGATGGAAACACCATATATTTT
cdr3_length: 15; v_call: TRBV7-7; clone_size: .; j_call: TRBJ1-2; d_call: .; cdr3_aa: CASSLETDINYGYTF; cdr3_nt: TGTGCTAGCAGCTTGGAGACAGATATTAACTATGGCTACACCTTC
cdr3_length: 15; v_call: TRBV19; clone_size: .; j_call: TRBJ2-7; d_call: TRBD1; cdr3_aa: CASSIEGTGFYEQYF; cdr3_nt: TGTGCCAGTAGTATAGAAGGGACAGGATTCTACGAGCAGTACTTC
cdr3_length: 15; v_call: TRBV6-5; clone_size: .; j_call: TRBJ2-2; d_call: .; cdr3_aa: CASSYLRGASGELFF; cdr3_nt: TGTGCCAGCAGTTACCTTCGAGGCGCCTCCGGGGAGCTGTTTTTT
cdr3_length: 15; v_call: TRBV2; clone_size: .; j_call: TRBJ2-2; d_call: .; cdr3_aa: CASSESLPNTGELFF; cdr3_nt: TGTGCCAGCAGTGAGAGCCTACCAAACACCGGGGAGCTGTTTTTT